The sequence of this T cell receptor (beta chain) was determined in a study of breast tumors, draining lymph nodes, adjacent tissues. Findings of the study overall: The lymph node origin of tumor T cells was framed as consistent with a hypothesis, not demonstrated. Tumors had less TCR diversity than lymph nodes, more than nontumor tissue.

In TCRdb, the multiplex PCR reads were re-called with MiXCR into one record per CDR3 protein. This table holds tens of thousands of distinct CDR3 sequences, under 25% found once. To note about this clonotype: Its antigen is not known.

After removal of 3 bases from V and 4 bases from J, the junction contained 11 bases not matched to a gene. In germline, CDR1 is MNHNY, CDR2 SVGAGI (reference sequence). The CDR3 runs 16 residues. The clonotype was recovered from a female donor with breast cancer. Some clones in this sample may be carry-over from other donors' samples. Sequencing was performed on breast tumor tissue. This chain links TRBV6-6 with TRBJ1-1, with 7 bases aligning to TRBD1. The CDR3 nucleotides read TGTGCCAGCAGTTATTACAGGGGACGGACGGGCACTGAAGCTTTCTTT. It is translated as CASSYYRGRTGTEAFF.